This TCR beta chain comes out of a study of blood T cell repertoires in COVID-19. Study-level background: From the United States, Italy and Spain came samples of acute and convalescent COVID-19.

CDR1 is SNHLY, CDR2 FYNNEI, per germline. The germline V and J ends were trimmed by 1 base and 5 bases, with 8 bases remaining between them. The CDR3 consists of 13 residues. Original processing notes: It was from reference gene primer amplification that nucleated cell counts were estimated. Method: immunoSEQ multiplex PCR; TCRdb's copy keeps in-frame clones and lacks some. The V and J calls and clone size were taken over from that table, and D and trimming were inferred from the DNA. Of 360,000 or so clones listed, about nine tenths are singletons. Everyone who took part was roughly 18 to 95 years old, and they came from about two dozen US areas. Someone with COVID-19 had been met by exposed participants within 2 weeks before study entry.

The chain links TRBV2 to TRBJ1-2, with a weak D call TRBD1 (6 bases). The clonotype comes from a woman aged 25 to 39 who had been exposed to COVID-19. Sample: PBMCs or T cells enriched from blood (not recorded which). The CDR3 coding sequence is TGTGCCAGCAGTGAAGGACAGGAATATGGCTACACCTTC. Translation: CASSEGQEYGYTF.